Each of the 30 T cell receptor beta chains below was sequenced from the same sample in a study of T cell responses to AZD1222 COVID-19 vaccine. Assay used: immunoSEQ multiplex PCR; TCRdb lists only in-frame clones, some missing. The data contain approximately 160,000 clones, 94% of them singletons. Sequencing used peripheral blood, obtained 28 days after the second AZD1222 dose. These receptors originate from an adult who received the AZD1222 COVID-19 vaccine.

The chain carries TRBV25-1 and TRBJ1-1; D is unclear. Germline V gives CDR1 MGHDK, CDR2 SYGVNS. Deletions cut 4 bases from V and 2 bases from J, with 14 bases between. CDR3 length: 15 amino acids. The CDR3 sequence is CASSGSYPRNTEAFF. The CDR3 DNA follows: TGTGCCAGCAGTGGTTCCTATCCTCGAAACACTGAAGCTTTCTTT.

The chain couples TRBV7-6 to TRBJ1-5; no definite D call. CDR1 and CDR2 (germline): SGHVS, FNYEAQ. V was shortened by 1 base and J by 6 bases, with 13 bases between the two germline ends. This CDR3 region has 15 residues. In nucleotides, the CDR3 is TGTGCCAGCAGCTTAGAGGCGTCAGGCGGTCAGCCCCAGCATTTT. This gives the protein CASSLEASGGQPQHF.

This clone was seen only a few times. The rearrangement joins TRBV19 to TRBJ1-4; no firm D call. The CDR3 consists of 13 residues. Trimming left V 5 bases short and J 7 bases short, with 11 bases between. Germline V gene sequence: CDR1 LNHDA, CDR2 SQIVND (reference sequence). The CDR3 bases are TGTGCCAGTAGTGTAATGACACGTGAAAAACTGTTTTTT. It yields the protein CASSVMTREKLFF. Looking up the rest from reference TRBV19 and TRBJ1-4 gives the full variable domain: DGGITQSPKYLFRKEGQNVTLSCEQNLNHDAMYWYRQDPGQGLRLIYYSQIVNDFQKGDIAEGYSVSREKKESFPLTVTSAQKNPTAFYLCASSVMTREKLFFGSGTQLSVL.

V gene TRBV5-3 combines with J gene TRBJ2-7; 8 positions agree with TRBD2. TRBV5-3 is an ORF; its function is uncertain. Trimming removed 5 bases from V and 2 bases from J; junction bases left unmatched: 15. CDR3 length: 17 residues. This CDR3 reads CARSLGINGSGAYEQYF. For the CDR3, the DNA is TGTGCCAGAAGTTTAGGGATTAACGGTAGCGGGGCCTACGAGCAGTACTTC.

In its sample, this clone was seen once. This chain uses TRBV6-2 or TRBV6-3 with TRBJ2-5; 10 bases line up with TRBD2. The CDR3 extends over 15 amino acids. CDR1 is MNHEY and CDR2 is SVGEGT in the germline V gene. With 6 bases clipped from V and 5 bases from J, the junction kept 9 bases outside the gene matches. For the CDR3, the DNA is TGTGCCAGCAGCCCCTTCACTAGCGGGGCGGAGACCCAGTACTTC. This codes for CASSPFTSGAETQYF.

The V call is TRBV5-1, the J call TRBJ2-1, with TRBD2 identical over 10 bases. Germline V lookup: CDR1 SGHRS, CDR2 YFSETQ. The V segment lost 4 bases and the J segment 6 bases; nucleotides outside the gene matches: 4. The CDR3 consists of 14 residues. CDR3 nucleotide sequence: TGCGCCAGCAGCGGGCTAGCGGGAGTCAATGAGCAGTTCTTC. Translation: CASSGLAGVNEQFF.

The chain links TRBV5-4 to TRBJ1-2; possible D gene TRBD1, 6 bases. CDR1 is SGHNT and CDR2 is YYREEE in the germline V gene (reference sequence). The CDR3 spans 13 residues. V was pared by 8 bases and J by 8 bases, with 19 bases between. The CDR3 nucleotides are TGTGCCAGTAGAGGGGGATCTCTAATGGGCTACACCTTC. It is translated as CASRGGSLMGYTF. Complete variable domain (other parts from reference TRBV5-4 and TRBJ1-2): ETGVTQSPTHLIKTRGQQVTLRCSSQSGHNTVSWYQQALGQGPQFIFQYYREEENGRGNFPPRFSGLQFPNYSSELNVNALELDDSALYLCASRGGSLMGYTFGSGTRLTVV.

The chain carries TRBV15 and TRBJ1-1; possibly TRBD1 for D (5 bases). In germline, CDR1 is LNHNV, CDR2 YYDKDF (reference sequence). The V gene lost 5 bases and the J gene lost 6 bases, with 13 bases spanning the gap. The CDR3 loop spans 13 amino acids. CDR3: CATSPDIISEAFF. CDR3 DNA: TGTGCCACCAGCCCGGACATTATCTCTGAAGCTTTCTTT. Complete variable domain (other parts from reference TRBV15 and TRBJ1-1): DAMVIQNPRYQVTQFGKPVTLSCSQTLNHNVMYWYQQKSSQAPKLLFHYYDKDFNNEADTPDNFQSRRPNTSFCFLDIRSPGLGDTAMYLCATSPDIISEAFFGQGTRLTVV.

The V and J genes are TRBV6-1 and TRBJ1-2; the D is unclear. Germline V gene sequence: CDR1 MNHNS, CDR2 SASEGT. V lost 2 bases and J lost 4, with 8 bases in between. This CDR3 has 13 residues. The CDR3 reads CASSEYGSYGYTF. CDR3 nucleotides: TGTGCCAGCAGTGAATATGGGTCCTATGGCTACACCTTC.

The rearrangement links TRBV19 to TRBJ2-5, with D possibly TRBD1 on 6 matching bases. The V gene lost 6 bases and the J gene lost 2 bases, with 10 bases spanning the gap. The CDR3 extends over 13 amino acids. Germline V gene lookup returns CDR1 LNHDA and CDR2 SQIVND (reference sequence). This CDR3 reads CASSTQGQETQYF. The CDR3 DNA reads TGTGCCAGTAGCACACAGGGTCAAGAGACCCAGTACTTC. The variable domain in full, completed from reference TRBV19 and TRBJ2-5, reads DGGITQSPKYLFRKEGQNVTLSCEQNLNHDAMYWYRQDPGQGLRLIYYSQIVNDFQKGDIAEGYSVSREKKESFPLTVTSAQKNPTAFYLCASSTQGQETQYFGPGTRLLVL.

The rearrangement uses TRBV7-2 and TRBJ2-3; tentatively, D is TRBD1 (5 bases). With 5 bases removed from V and 4 bases from J, the gap between germline ends came to 16 bases. CDR3 length: 15 residues. Germline CDR1 reads SGHTA; CDR2 reads FQGNSA. The CDR3: CASSPDSTQADTQYF. The CDR3 nucleotides read TGTGCCAGCAGCCCCGACAGTACTCAAGCAGATACGCAGTATTTT.

This rearrangement joins TRBV18 to TRBJ1-2; the match to TRBD1 covers 8 bases. V lost 9 bases to trimming and J lost 3 bases; unmatched junction nucleotides: 9. The germline gives CDR1 KGHSH, CDR2 LQKENI. The CDR3 is made up of 14 amino acids. For the CDR3, the DNA is TGTGCCAGTGCTCAGGGGGCGCAGGACTATGGCTACACCTTC. This gives the protein CASAQGAQDYGYTF.

The gene calls are TRBV9 and TRBJ2-4; 11 nucleotides match TRBD2. Germline values: CDR1 SGDLS, CDR2 YYNGEE. This CDR3 has 18 residues. J lost 3 bases, V lost 2 bases, and 10 bases had no gene match. The CDR3 protein is CASSVGLAGGMGKNIQYF. The CDR3 nucleotides are TGTGCCAGCAGCGTTGGCCTAGCGGGGGGAATGGGCAAAAACATTCAGTACTTC. The variable domain in full, with the rest retrieved from reference TRBV9 and TRBJ2-4, is DSGVTQTPKHLITATGQRVTLRCSPRSGDLSVYWYQQSLDQGLQFLIQYYNGEERAKGNILERFSAQQFPDLHSELNLSSLELGDSALYFCASSVGLAGGMGKNIQYFGAGTRLSVL.

This clone came up a few times. This rearrangement joins TRBV6-2 or TRBV6-3 to TRBJ1-3; weak D call: TRBD1 (6 bases). CDR1 and CDR2 (germline): MNHEY, SVGEGT. The V end lost 0 bases, the J end lost 4 bases, and 16 bases lay between the germline ends. The CDR3 length is 17 residues. CDR3 amino acids: CASSYSKAAGVGNTIYF. The CDR3 DNA sequence: TGTGCCAGCAGTTACTCGAAGGCGGCAGGGGTCGGAAACACCATATATTTT.

This chain connects TRBV6-2 or TRBV6-3 to TRBJ1-2; D perhaps matches TRBD1 (6 bases). Germline CDR1 and CDR2: MNHEY and SVGEGT. The V end was cut by 5 bases, the J end by 6 bases, with 10 bases between. CDR3 length: 12 amino acids. The CDR3: CASSPTGNGYTF. CDR3 DNA sequence: TGTGCCAGCAGTCCAACAGGGAATGGCTACACCTTC.

The chain is built from TRBV7-6 and TRBJ2-1, with D perhaps TRBD1 or TRBD2 (5 bases each). The CDR3 is 15 residues long. Per the germline V gene, CDR1 is SGHVS and CDR2 is FNYEAQ. V was shortened by 1 base and J by 8 bases, with 15 bases between the two germline ends. CDR3 DNA: TGTGCCAGCAGCTTAGGGGGCGGAGGCTCCGATGAGCAGTTCTTC. Protein product: CASSLGGGGSDEQFF.

The chain uses TRBV2 and TRBJ2-1; TRBD2 agrees at 8 bases. V shed 9 bases, J shed 4 bases, and the junction held 14 bases outside the gene matches. CDR1 and CDR2 from the germline V gene are SNHLY and FYNNEI. The CDR3 has 16 amino acids. CDR3 sequence reads: CARTLAVEARYNEQFF. Written as DNA, the CDR3 is TGTGCCAGGACACTAGCGGTCGAGGCTCGGTACAATGAGCAGTTCTTC. Based on the CDR3 plus reference TRBV2 and TRBJ2-1, the full variable domain is EPEVTQTPSHQVTQMGQEVILRCVPISNHLYFYWYRQILGQKVEFLVSFYNNEISEKSEIFDDQFSVERPDGSNFTLKIRSTKLEDSAMYFCARTLAVEARYNEQFFGPGTRLTVL.

This chain connects TRBV18 to TRBJ1-5; no definite D call. From germline, CDR1 is KGHSH and CDR2 LQKENI. V was trimmed by 3 bases and J by 11 bases, leaving 14 bases between them. This CDR3 has 13 residues. The CDR3 is CASSPFADGSQHF. The CDR3 nucleotides are TGTGCCAGCTCACCGTTCGCGGACGGGTCCCAGCATTTT.

The V gene is TRBV15, the J gene TRBJ2-1; no firm D call. V lost 0 bases and J lost 8, with 5 bases in between. This CDR3 has 12 residues. Germline CDR1 LNHNV, CDR2 YYDKDF (reference sequence). The CDR3 reads CATSRDWYEQFF. The DNA for the CDR3 is TGTGCCACCAGCAGAGATTGGTATGAGCAGTTCTTC.

The gene calls are TRBV7-2 and TRBJ2-7; 8 bases are shared with TRBD1. The germline V gene has CDR1 SGHTA and CDR2 FQGNSA. V was clipped by 6 bases and J by 0 bases; unmatched bases: 7. CDR3 length: 15 amino acids. The CDR3 coding sequence is TGTGCCAGCAGGGCCTCAGGGGGCAGCTCCTACGAGCAGTACTTC. Its protein product is CASRASGGSSYEQYF.

The genes are TRBV12-5 and TRBJ2-2; TRBD1 agrees at 7 bases. In germline, CDR1 is LGHNT, CDR2 FRNRAP. The CDR3 spans 14 residues. The J segment lost 4 bases and the V segment lost 9 bases, leaving 8 bases of the junction unmatched. The CDR3 sequence: CASTLTGPTGELFF. The CDR3 nucleotides are TGTGCTAGCACCCTGACAGGGCCCACCGGGGAGCTGTTTTTT.

The V call is TRBV25-1, the J call TRBJ2-1; 7 nucleotides line up with TRBD2. CDR1 is MGHDK and CDR2 is SYGVNS in the germline V gene. V was pared by 4 bases and J by 2 bases, with 8 bases of the junction left unmatched. The length of the CDR3 is 16 residues. The CDR3 coding sequence is TGTGCCAGCAGTGTGGCTAGCGGTCTCCCCTACAATGAGCAGTTCTTC. Protein: CASSVASGLPYNEQFF.

This clone has only a few counts. The gene calls are TRBV5-5 and TRBJ2-1; D is possibly TRBD1 or TRBD2 (5 bases each). The germline gives CDR1 SGHKS, CDR2 YYEKEE (reference sequence). Trimming removed 3 bases from V and 5 bases from J, with 9 bases in between. This CDR3 has 13 amino acids. CDR3 nucleotide sequence: TGTGCCAGCAGCTGGGGACCAGACAATGAGCAGTTCTTC. Its protein is CASSWGPDNEQFF. The whole variable domain, remainder taken from reference TRBV5-5 and TRBJ2-1, is DAGVTQSPTHLIKTRGQQVTLRCSPISGHKSVSWYQQVLGQGPQFIFQYYEKEERGRGNFPDRFSARQFPNYSSELNVNALLLGDSALYLCASSWGPDNEQFFGPGTRLTVL.

V usage is TRBV6-2 or TRBV6-3 and J usage is TRBJ1-1; possible D gene TRBD1, 6 bases. This CDR3 spans 14 amino acids. The V end was cut by 4 bases, the J end by 5 bases, with 14 bases between. CDR1 and CDR2 from the germline V gene are MNHEY and SVGEGT. Here the CDR3 DNA reads TGTGCCAGCAGTTCCCCGTTAGGGGGTACTGAAGCTTTCTTT. Translation: CASSSPLGGTEAFF.

V usage is TRBV21-1 and J usage is TRBJ2-5; TRBD2 is taken as the D call from the table, unchecked against the DNA. TRBV21-1 has pseudogene status. This CDR3 is built from 18 residues. The CDR3 is CASSKDFLGLAGGETQYF. Written as DNA, the CDR3 is TGTGCCAGCAGCAAAGATTTTTTGGGACTAGCGGGAGGAGAGACCCAGTACTTC.

The chain combines TRBV5-1 with TRBJ2-3, with 9 bases aligning to TRBD2. Germline V gene data show CDR1 as SGHRS and CDR2 as YFSETQ. CDR3 size: 16 residues. Trimming at V came to 0 bases and at J to 7 bases, leaving 9 bases not matched to a gene. In DNA form, the CDR3 reads TGCGCCAGCAGCTTGGGGGCGGGAGGGCCTTGGTATACGCAGTATTTT. Translated: CASSLGAGGPWYTQYF.

The chain recombines TRBV28 with TRBJ1-3, with TRBD1 matching 11 bases. V shed 9 bases, J shed 3 bases, and the junction held 7 bases outside the gene matches. CDR1 and CDR2 (germline): MDHEN, SYDVKM. The CDR3 runs 15 residues. As DNA, the CDR3 is TGTGCCAGTAGAGGACAGGGGGCTAGTGGAAACACCATATATTTT. This translates into CASRGQGASGNTIYF.

This clone was picked up one time. The chain joins TRBV6-5 to TRBJ2-1, with 9 bases identical to TRBD1. Germline V CDR1 and CDR2: MNHEY, SVGAGI. The V segment lost 5 bases and the J segment 1 base; nucleotides outside the gene matches: 3. This CDR3 comprises 15 residues. The CDR3 region has the DNA TGTGCCAGCAGTACCGGGACAGGGTCCTACAATGAGCAGTTCTTC. Protein: CASSTGTGSYNEQFF.

J is TRBJ1-1 and V is TRBV3-1 (or the pseudogene TRBV3-2), with D hard to call. V was pared by 1 base and J by 11 bases, with 8 bases between. CDR1 and CDR2 (germline): LGHDT, YNNKEL (reference sequence). The length of the CDR3 is 11 residues. DNA for the CDR3: TGTGCCAGCAGCCAAGGGCAATGGGCTTTCTTT. Its translation is CASSQGQWAFF.

CDR3 amino acids: CASSQAGTSGYTF. CDR3 sequence (DNA): TGTGCCAGCAGCCAGGCCGGGACCTCGGGCTACACCTTC. The chain carries TRBV4-2 and TRBJ1-2; weak D call: TRBD1 (5 bases). The CDR3 covers 13 residues. Germline CDR1 reads LGHNA; CDR2 reads YNFKEQ. V lost 3 bases to trimming and J lost 8 bases, with 13 bases between them.